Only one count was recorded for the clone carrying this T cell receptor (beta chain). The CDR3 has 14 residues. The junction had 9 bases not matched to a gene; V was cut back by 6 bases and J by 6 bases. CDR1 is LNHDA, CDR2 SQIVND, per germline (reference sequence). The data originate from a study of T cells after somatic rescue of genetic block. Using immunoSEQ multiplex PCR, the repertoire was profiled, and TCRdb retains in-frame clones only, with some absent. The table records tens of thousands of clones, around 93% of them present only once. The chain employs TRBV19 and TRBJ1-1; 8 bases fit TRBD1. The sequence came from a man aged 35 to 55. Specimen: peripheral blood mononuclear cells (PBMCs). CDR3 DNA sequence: TGTGCCAGTAGAATCCGGGACAGGCGCCCTGAAGCTTTCTTT. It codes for CASRIRDRRPEAFF. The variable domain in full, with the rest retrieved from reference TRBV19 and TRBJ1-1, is DGGITQSPKYLFRKEGQNVTLSCEQNLNHDAMYWYRQDPGQGLRLIYYSQIVNDFQKGDIAEGYSVSREKKESFPLTVTSAQKNPTAFYLCASRIRDRRPEAFFGQGTRLTVV.